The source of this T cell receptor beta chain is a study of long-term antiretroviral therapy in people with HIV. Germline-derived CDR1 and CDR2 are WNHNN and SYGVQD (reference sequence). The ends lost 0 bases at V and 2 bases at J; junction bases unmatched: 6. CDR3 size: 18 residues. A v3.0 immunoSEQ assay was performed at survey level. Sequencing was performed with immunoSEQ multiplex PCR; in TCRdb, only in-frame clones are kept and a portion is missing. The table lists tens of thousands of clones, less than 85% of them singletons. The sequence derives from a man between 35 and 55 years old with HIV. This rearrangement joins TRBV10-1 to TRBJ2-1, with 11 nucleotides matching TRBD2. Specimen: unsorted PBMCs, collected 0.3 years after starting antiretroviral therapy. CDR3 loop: CASSESGSGRATYNEQFF. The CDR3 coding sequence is TGCGCCAGCAGTGAGTCAGGTAGCGGGAGGGCTACCTACAATGAGCAGTTCTTC.